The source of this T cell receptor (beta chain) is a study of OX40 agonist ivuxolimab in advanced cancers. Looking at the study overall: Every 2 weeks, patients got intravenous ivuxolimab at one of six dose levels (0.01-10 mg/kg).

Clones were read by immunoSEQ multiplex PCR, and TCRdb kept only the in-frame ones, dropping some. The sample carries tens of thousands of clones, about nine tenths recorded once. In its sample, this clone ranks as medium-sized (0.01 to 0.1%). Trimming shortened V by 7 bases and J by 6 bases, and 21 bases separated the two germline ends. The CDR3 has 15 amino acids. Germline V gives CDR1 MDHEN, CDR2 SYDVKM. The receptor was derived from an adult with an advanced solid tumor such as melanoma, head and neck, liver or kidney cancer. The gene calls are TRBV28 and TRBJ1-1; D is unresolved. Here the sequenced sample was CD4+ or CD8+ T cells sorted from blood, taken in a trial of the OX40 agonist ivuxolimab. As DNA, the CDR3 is TGTGCCAGCAAATTCCTCGGGGTGGTGGGCTCTGAAGCTTTCTTT. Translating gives CASKFLGVVGSEAFF.